This T cell receptor beta chain was found in a study of shared clonotypes between healthy human individuals. Study-level information: Donors, aged 18 to 49, were a couple of women and three men. Study conclusions and caveats: Owing to a small donor count, the genetic and exposure-history diversity represented was limited.

CD8 cells regarded as naive lacked CD45RO, were positively chosen for CCR7, and omitted terminally differentiated effector memory CD45RA+ cells. There were only Caucasian adults among the donors, and all lived in Nashville, Tennessee. V shed 0 bases, J shed 7 bases, and the junction held 3 bases outside the gene matches. The germline V gene encodes CDR1 SGHRS and CDR2 YFSETQ. This CDR3 spans 14 amino acids. Measured with immunoSEQ multiplex PCR; TCRdb has only the in-frame clones, and not every one. Of around 1.9 million clones in the sample, 90% to 95% were seen once. As for this clone: The antigen is undetermined.

The receptor was derived from a man aged 18 to 29 in good health. Some clones in this sample may be carry-over from other donors' samples. The chain joins TRBV5-1 to TRBJ2-7; 11 nucleotides align to TRBD1. Sequencing was carried out using naive CD8+ T cells from PBMCs. The CDR3 loop is CASSLVGTGGEQYF. DNA of the CDR3: TGCGCCAGCAGCTTGGTGGGGACAGGGGGTGAGCAGTACTTC.